This T cell receptor beta chain comes out of a study of T cells of healthy individuals. This CDR3 region has 13 residues. From germline, CDR1 is SNHLY and CDR2 FYNNEI. V lost 6 bases and J 4 bases, leaving 12 bases between the germline ends. This clonotype was observed a handful of times. In TCRdb, the 5' RACE reads were re-called with MiXCR into one record per CDR3 protein. There are around 100,000 distinct CDR3 sequences in the sample; roughly 15% occur only once, and roughly 6.2% lies in the top ten. This receptor was taken from a human donor in good health. This chain links TRBV2 with TRBJ1-1; a weak D match, TRBD1 (6 bases). For the CDR3, the DNA is TGTGCCAGCAGCGTGGGACAAGCCACTGAAGCTTTCTTT. It codes for CASSVGQATEAFF.